The clone carrying this TCR beta chain was observed a handful of times. The data derive from a study of T cells after yellow fever vaccination. General study findings and limits: The secondary response was weaker but peaked faster, day 5 versus 15. Clones from primary vaccination mostly reappeared after the booster (96% CD4, less than 90% CD8). Clonotype sharing between CD4 and CD8 compartments was small.

V shed 5 bases and J shed 3 bases, with 5 bases lying between them. The CDR3 runs to 12 residues. TCRdb used MiXCR to reprocess the 5' RACE reads, holding one entry per CDR3 protein. In the table there are over 65,000 distinct CDR3 sequences, 13% of which are singletons. The specimen was CD8+ T cells not binding an NS4B(214-222) dextramer, sorted from PBMCs, collected around 3 weeks after the first yellow fever vaccination. This TCR came from a man between 18 and 35 years old who received the YFV17D yellow fever vaccine. V usage is TRBV12-3 or TRBV12-4 and J usage is TRBJ1-5; D gene unclear. DNA of the CDR3: TGTGCCAGCAGTCCCTACAATCAGCCCCAGCATTTT. Translation: CASSPYNQPQHF.